The 2 T cell receptor beta chains listed next were all sequenced from one sample in a study of blood T cell repertoires in COVID-19. Some clones are missing from TCRdb's copy, which holds only in-frame ones; the method was immunoSEQ multiplex PCR. The sample has 30,000 to 45,000 clones, roughly 80% seen once; the top ten hold 13% to 15%. The sample was peripheral blood. These receptor sequences come from a human donor in a cohort sampled during active COVID-19.

The V gene is TRBV29-1, the J gene TRBJ2-7; D gene uncertain. Between the trimmed V and J ends, which lost 5 bases and 3 bases, there was a span of 11 bases. The CDR3 consists of 12 residues. CDR1 and CDR2 (germline): SQVTM, ANQGSEA. The CDR3 reads CSVRDTHYEQYF. CDR3 sequence (DNA): TGCAGCGTTCGCGACACACACTACGAGCAGTACTTC.

The chain is built from TRBV5-6 and TRBJ2-7, with TRBD1 identical over 8 bases. J lost 3 bases, V lost 1 base, and 3 bases had no gene match. The CDR3 totals 14 residues. Per germline, CDR1 SGHDT and CDR2 YYEEEE. The CDR3 nucleotides are TGTGCCAGCAGCTTGAGACAGGGGCGCTACGAGCAGTACTTC. Its protein is CASSLRQGRYEQYF.